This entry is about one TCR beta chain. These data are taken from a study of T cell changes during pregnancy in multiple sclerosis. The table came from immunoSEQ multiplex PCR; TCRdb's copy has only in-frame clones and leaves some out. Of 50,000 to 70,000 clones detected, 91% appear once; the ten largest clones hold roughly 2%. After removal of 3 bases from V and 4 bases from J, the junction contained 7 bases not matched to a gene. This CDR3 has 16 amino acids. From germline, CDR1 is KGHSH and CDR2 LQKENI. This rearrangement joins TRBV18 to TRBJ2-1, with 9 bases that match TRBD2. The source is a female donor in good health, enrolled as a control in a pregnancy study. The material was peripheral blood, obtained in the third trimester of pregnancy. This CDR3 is CASSPTSGLGYNEQFF. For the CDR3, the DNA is TGTGCCAGCTCACCTACTAGCGGGCTCGGGTACAATGAGCAGTTCTTC.